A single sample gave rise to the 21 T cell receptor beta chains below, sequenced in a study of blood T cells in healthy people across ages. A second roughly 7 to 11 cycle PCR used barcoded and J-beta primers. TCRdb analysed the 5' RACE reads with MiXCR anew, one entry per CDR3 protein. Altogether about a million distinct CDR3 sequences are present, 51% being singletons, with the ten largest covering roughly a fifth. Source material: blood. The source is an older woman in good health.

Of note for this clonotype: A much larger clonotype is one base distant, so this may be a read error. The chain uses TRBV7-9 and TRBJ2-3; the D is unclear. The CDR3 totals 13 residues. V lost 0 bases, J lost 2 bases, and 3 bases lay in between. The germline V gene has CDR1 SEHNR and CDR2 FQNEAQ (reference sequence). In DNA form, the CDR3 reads TGTGCCAGCAGCTTAGCGGACACAGATACGCAGTATTTT. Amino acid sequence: CASSLADTDTQYF.

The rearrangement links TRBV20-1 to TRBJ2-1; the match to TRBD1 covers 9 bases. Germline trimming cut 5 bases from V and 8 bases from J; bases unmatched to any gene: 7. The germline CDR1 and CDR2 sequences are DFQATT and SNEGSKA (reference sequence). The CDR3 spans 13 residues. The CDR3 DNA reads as TGCAGTGCTCCAGGGACAGGGCACTATGAGCAGTTCTTC. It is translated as CSAPGTGHYEQFF.

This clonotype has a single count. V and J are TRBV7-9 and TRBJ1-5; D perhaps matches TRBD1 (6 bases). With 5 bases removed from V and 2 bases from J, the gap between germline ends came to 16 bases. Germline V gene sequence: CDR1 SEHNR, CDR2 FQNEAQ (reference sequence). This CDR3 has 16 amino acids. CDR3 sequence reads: CASSQGQWGGNQPQHF. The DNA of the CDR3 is TGTGCCAGCAGCCAAGGACAGTGGGGAGGCAATCAGCCCCAGCATTTT.

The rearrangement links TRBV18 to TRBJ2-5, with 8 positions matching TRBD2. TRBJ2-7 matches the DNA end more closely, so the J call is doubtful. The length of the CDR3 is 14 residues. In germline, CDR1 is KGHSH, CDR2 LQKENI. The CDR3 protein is CASSRAGVNFEQYF. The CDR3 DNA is TGTGCCAGCTCACGAGCGGGAGTAAATTTCGAGCAGTACTTC.

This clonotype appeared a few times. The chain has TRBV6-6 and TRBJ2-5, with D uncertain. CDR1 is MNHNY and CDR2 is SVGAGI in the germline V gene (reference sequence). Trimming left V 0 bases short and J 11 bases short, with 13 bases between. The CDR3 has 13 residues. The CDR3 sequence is CASSYSSITQQYF. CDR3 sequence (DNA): TGTGCCAGCAGTTACTCGAGTATCACGCAGCAGTACTTC.

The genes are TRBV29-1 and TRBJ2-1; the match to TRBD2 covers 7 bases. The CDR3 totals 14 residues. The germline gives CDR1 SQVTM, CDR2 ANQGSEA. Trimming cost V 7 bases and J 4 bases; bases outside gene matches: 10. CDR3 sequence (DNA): TGCAGCGGGTTTGGGCGGGGGTTGTACAATGAGCAGTTCTTC. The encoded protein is CSGFGRGLYNEQFF.

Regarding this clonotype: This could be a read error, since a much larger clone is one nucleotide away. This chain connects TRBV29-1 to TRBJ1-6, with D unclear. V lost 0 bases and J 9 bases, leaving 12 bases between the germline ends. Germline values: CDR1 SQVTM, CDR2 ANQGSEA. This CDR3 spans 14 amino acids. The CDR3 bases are TGCAGCGTTGAAGATGGAAGGAGGGTTTCACCCCTCCACTTT. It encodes CSVEDGRRVSPLHF.

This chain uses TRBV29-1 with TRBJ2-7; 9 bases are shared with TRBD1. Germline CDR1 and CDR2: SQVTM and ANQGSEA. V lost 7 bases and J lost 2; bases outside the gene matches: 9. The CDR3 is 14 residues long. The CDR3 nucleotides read TGCAGCGCCCGCAGGGACAGGGCACCCTACGAGCAGTACTTC. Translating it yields CSARRDRAPYEQYF.

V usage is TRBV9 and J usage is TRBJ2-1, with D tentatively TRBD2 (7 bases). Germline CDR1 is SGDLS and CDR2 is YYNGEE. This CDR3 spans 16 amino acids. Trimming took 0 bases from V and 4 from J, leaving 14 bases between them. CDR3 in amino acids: CASSVGSGGGYNEQFF. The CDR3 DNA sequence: TGTGCCAGCAGCGTAGGGTCGGGGGGCGGTTACAATGAGCAGTTCTTC.

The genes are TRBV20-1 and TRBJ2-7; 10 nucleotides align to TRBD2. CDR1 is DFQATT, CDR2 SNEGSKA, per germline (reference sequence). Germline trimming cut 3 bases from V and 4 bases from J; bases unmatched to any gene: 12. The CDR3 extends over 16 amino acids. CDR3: CSASRMWGTSAYEQYF. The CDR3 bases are TGCAGTGCTAGCCGAATGTGGGGGACTAGCGCGTACGAGCAGTACTTC.

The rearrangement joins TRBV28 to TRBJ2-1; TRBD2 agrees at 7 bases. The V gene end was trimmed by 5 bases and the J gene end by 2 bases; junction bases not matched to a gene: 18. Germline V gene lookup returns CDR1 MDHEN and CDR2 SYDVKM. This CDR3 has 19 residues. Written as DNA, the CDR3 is TGTGCCAGCAGTGCTACTGGTGTTCTAGCGGAAACAACCTACAATGAGCAGTTCTTC. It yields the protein CASSATGVLAETTYNEQFF. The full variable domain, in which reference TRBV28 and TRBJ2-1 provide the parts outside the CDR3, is DVKVTQSSRYLVKRTGEKVFLECVQDMDHENMFWYRQDPGLGLRLIYFSYDVKMKEKGDIPEGYSVSREKKERFSLILESASTNQTSMYLCASSATGVLAETTYNEQFFGPGTRLTVL.

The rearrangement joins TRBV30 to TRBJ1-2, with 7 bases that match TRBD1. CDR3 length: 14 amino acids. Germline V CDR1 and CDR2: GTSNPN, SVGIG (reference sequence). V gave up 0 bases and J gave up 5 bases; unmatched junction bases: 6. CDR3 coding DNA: TGTGCCTGGAGTGTATTAGGCAGGGGGTATGGCTACACCTTC. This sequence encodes CAWSVLGRGYGYTF.

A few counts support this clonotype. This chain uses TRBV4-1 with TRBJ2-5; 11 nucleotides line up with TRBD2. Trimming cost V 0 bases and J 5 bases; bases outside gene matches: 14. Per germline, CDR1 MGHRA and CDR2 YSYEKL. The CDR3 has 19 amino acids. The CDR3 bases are TGCGCCAGCAGCCAAGATGCGTACATCGGTAGCGGGAGGGAGGAGACCCAGTACTTC. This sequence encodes CASSQDAYIGSGREETQYF.

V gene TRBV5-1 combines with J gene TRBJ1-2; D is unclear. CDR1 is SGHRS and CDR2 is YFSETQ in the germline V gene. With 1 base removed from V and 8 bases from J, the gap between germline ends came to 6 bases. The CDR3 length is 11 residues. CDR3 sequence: CASSLKRGYTF. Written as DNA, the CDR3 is TGCGCCAGCAGCTTGAAAAGGGGCTACACCTTC.

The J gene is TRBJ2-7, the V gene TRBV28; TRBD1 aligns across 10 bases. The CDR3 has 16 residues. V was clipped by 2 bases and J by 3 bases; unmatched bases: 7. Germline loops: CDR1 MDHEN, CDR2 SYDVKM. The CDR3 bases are TGTGCCAGCAGTTTACCCACCGGGACAGGGGTCTACGAGCAGTACTTC. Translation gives CASSLPTGTGVYEQYF.

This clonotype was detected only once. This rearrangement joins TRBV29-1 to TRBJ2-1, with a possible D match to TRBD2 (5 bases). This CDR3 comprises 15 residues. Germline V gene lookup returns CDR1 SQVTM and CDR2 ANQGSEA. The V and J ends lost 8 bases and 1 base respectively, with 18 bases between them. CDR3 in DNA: TGCAGCTCTGGAGAGGGAGTAGAGTCCTACAATGAGCAGTTCTTC. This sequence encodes CSSGEGVESYNEQFF.

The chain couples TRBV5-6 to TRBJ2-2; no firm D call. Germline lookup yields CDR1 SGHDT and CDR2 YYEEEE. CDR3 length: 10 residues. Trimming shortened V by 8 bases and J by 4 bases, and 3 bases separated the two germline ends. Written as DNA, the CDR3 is TGTGCCAGGAGCACCGGGGAGCTGTTTTTT. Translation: CARSTGELFF.

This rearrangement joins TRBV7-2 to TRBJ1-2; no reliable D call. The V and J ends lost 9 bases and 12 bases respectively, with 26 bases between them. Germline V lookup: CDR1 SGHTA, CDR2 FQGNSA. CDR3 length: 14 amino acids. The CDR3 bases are TGTGCCAGAGTAACGGAGGCAGGCCCTAAGTTTAACACCTTC. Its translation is CARVTEAGPKFNTF.

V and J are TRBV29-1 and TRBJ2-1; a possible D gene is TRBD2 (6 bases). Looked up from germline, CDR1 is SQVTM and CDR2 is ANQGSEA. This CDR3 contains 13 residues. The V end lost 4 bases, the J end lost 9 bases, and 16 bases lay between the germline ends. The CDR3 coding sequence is TGCAGCGTTGTTACCGCGGCAGCGGGTGAGCAGTTCTTC. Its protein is CSVVTAAAGEQFF.

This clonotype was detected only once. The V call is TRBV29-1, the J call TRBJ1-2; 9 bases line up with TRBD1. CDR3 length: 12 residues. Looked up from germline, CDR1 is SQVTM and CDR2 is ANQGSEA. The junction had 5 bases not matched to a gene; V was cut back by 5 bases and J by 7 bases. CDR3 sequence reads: CSVTGQGPGYTF. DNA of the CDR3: TGCAGCGTTACTGGACAGGGGCCTGGCTACACCTTC.

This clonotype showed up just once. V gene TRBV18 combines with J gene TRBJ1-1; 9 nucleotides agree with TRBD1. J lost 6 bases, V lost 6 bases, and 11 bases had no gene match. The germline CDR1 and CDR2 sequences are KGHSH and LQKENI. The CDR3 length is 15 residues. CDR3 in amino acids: CASSQNRDRVAEAFF. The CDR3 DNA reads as TGTGCCAGCTCCCAGAATCGGGACAGGGTGGCTGAAGCTTTCTTT.